This TCR beta chain appears in the sequencing data of a study of blood T cell repertoires in COVID-19. Per the original data handling: Scientists estimated how many nucleated cells there were by amplifying reference gene primers. Data came from immunoSEQ multiplex PCR; TCRdb stores just in-frame clones and leaves some out. V, J and clone size reflect that table, while D and trimming were determined from the DNA. The top ten clones hold approximately 2.5% of a sample with 250,000 or so clones, about nine tenths of them seen once. V dropped 3 bases and J dropped 4; count of bases not matched to a gene: 4. The CDR3 runs 14 residues. The germline gives CDR1 LGHDT, CDR2 YNNKEL (reference sequence). The cohort comprised adults aged about 18 to 100 years residing in 20 to 30 US areas. Participants' own reports of clinical history determined their cohort assignment.

Sequencing used PBMCs or T cells enriched from blood (not recorded which). The chain employs TRBV3-1 (or the pseudogene TRBV3-2) and TRBJ2-5, with 8 bases that match TRBD2. The receptor comes from a woman aged 40 to 50 with acute COVID-19. The CDR3 reads CASSHPGRAETQYF. CDR3 bases: TGTGCCAGCAGCCATCCCGGGAGGGCAGAGACCCAGTACTTC.